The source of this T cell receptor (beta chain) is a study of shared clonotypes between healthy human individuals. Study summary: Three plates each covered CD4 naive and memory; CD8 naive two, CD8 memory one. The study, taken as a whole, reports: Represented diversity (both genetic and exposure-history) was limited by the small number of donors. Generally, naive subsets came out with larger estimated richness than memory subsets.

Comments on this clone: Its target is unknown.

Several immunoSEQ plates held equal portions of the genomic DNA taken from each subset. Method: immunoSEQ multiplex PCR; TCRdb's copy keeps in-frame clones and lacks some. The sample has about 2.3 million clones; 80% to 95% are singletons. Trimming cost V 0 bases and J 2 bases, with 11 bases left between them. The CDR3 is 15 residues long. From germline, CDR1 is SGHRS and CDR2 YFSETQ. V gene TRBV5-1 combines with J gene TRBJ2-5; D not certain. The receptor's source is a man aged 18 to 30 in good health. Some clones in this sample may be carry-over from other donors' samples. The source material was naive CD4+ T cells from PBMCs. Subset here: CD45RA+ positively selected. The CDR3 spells CASSLGTVEQETQYF. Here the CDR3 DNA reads TGCGCCAGCAGCTTGGGAACCGTAGAACAAGAGACCCAGTACTTC.